One and the same sample provided the 9 T cell receptor beta chains below, sequenced in a study of CD8+CD57+ T cells in acquired aplastic anemia. Genomic DNA acted as the template from which TCR beta VDJ combination and CDR3 sequence profiling were carried out. TCRdb processed the reads anew with MiXCR; each CDR3 protein has one entry. The data contain 270,000 or so distinct CDR3 sequences, roughly 80% of them seen just once; the ten biggest clones take up 42%. Patients chosen for sequencing had shown CD8+CD57+ cell expansion by flow cytometry. Sequenced sample: sorted CD4+, CD8+, or CD8+CD57+ T cells (not recorded which) from PBMCs. The source is a human donor with aplastic anemia.

V usage is TRBV7-8 and J usage is TRBJ2-7; 7 bases are shared with TRBD1. Trimming removed 4 bases from V and 3 bases from J; junction bases left unmatched: 18. The CDR3 consists of 18 residues. Germline lookup yields CDR1 SGHVS and CDR2 FQNEAQ. CDR3: CASSSPPHGTAFGYEQYV. In nucleotides, the CDR3 is TGTGCCAGCAGCTCCCCTCCACACGGGACAGCTTTTGGCTACGAGCAGTACGTC.

As regards this clonotype: A read error may account for a junction end that differs from germline. The chain links TRBV7-9 to TRBJ2-3; 8 nucleotides align to TRBD1. CDR3 length: 14 amino acids. Germline CDR1 reads SEHNR; CDR2 reads FQNEAQ (reference sequence). The CDR3 region has the DNA TGTGCCAGCAGCGCCGGGACAGGCGATCAAGAGACCCAGTTC. As protein: CASSAGTGDQETQF.

The chain employs TRBV11-3 and TRBJ2-3; possibly TRBD1 for D (6 bases). Per the germline V gene, CDR1 is SGHNT and CDR2 is YENEEA. V lost 0 bases and J lost 5, with 12 bases in between. There are 15 residues in the CDR3. DNA of the CDR3: TGTGCCAGCAGCTTAGAGCTGACAGGAATAGATACGCAGTATTTT. Translation: CASSLELTGIDTQYF.

V gene TRBV7-3 combines with J gene TRBJ1-1; D may be TRBD1 (5 bases). The germline V gene has CDR1 SGHTA and CDR2 FQGTGA. The CDR3 is 15 residues long. The V gene lost 3 bases and the J gene lost 14 bases, with 25 bases spanning the gap. The CDR3 loop is CASSLGPGAEETQFF. DNA for the CDR3: TGTGCCAGCAGCTTGGGGCCAGGCGCGGAAGAGACCCAGTTCTTT.

On this clonotype itself: This CDR3 fails to terminate in the conserved phenylalanine or tryptophan, so it likely reflects a read error. Because the CDR3's place on the DNA is in doubt, the DNA is left out and the CDR3 is given as listed by TCRdb. The rearrangement links TRBV7-9 to TRBJ2-5; the table's D call TRBD1 went unverified against the DNA. The CDR3 adds up to 12 amino acids, both ends counted. Germline V lookup: CDR1 SEHNR, CDR2 FQNEAQ (reference sequence). Here the CDR3 reads CASSVAGGNQDN.

The sample holds one count of this clonotype. A junction end diverges from the germline sequence, so it may reflect a read error. The V and J genes are TRBV7-8 and TRBJ1-1; D call uncertain. Germline CDR1 and CDR2: SGHVS and FQNEAQ. The CDR3 loop spans 13 amino acids. CDR3 residues: CASSLPGGTDAFF. The CDR3 nucleotides read TGTGCCAGCAGTTTACCGGGAGGCACTGATGCTTTCTTT.

The chain employs TRBV7-3 and TRBJ2-1; TRBD2 might be the D (5 bases). The V and J ends lost 2 bases and 13 bases respectively, with 24 bases between them. The CDR3 runs to 16 residues. CDR1 is SGHTA and CDR2 is FQGTGA in the germline V gene. DNA of the CDR3: TGTGCCAGCAGCTTACCGGGAAGCGCCGATACGCAGTATCAGTTCTTC. This encodes CASSLPGSADTQYQFF.

The chain uses TRBV7-2 and TRBJ1-5; D not certain. CDR1 and CDR2 from the germline V gene are SGHTA and FQGNSA. This CDR3 contains 15 residues. The germline V and J ends were trimmed by 5 bases and 15 bases, with 26 bases remaining between them. This CDR3 reads CASSVGLWGNSSPHF. The CDR3 region has the DNA TGTGCCAGCAGCGTAGGGCTCTGGGGAAATAGCAGCCCGCATTTT.

Worth noting for this clonotype: The conserved phenylalanine or tryptophan is not found at the CDR3 terminus, so this likely reflects a read error. The V gene is TRBV14, the J gene TRBJ2-3; D is perhaps TRBD1 or TRBD2 (5 bases each). Germline values: CDR1 SGHDN, CDR2 FVKESK. The CDR3 is made up of 13 amino acids. The CDR3 DNA reads as TGTGCCAGCGGGGACGGGTCGGCAGAGACGCAGTATCTT. This sequence encodes CASGDGSAETQYL.